The 20 T cell receptor beta chains below come from one sample, sequenced in a study of blood T cell repertoires in COVID-19. Profiling relied on immunoSEQ multiplex PCR, and the TCRdb table lists in-frame clones only, not all of them. The table lists some 300,000 clones, more than 75% of them singletons. The sequencing input was PBMCs or T cells enriched from blood (not recorded which). These receptor sequences come from a woman aged 55-75 years in a cohort exposed to, infected with or recovered from COVID-19 (not recorded which).

The chain carries TRBV11-2 and TRBJ2-1, with 8 nucleotides matching TRBD2. The CDR3 is made up of 16 amino acids. Germline V CDR1 and CDR2: SGHAT, FQNNGV. The V gene end was trimmed by 2 bases and the J gene end by 5 bases; junction bases not matched to a gene: 8. Written as DNA, the CDR3 is TGTGCCAGCAGCTTAAGCGGGAGAGCGGCCAACAATGAGCAGTTCTTC. The encoded protein is CASSLSGRAANNEQFF.

The chain couples TRBV28 to TRBJ2-3; 9 positions agree with TRBD2. Germline V lookup: CDR1 MDHEN, CDR2 SYDVKM. The ends lost 5 bases at V and 2 bases at J; junction bases unmatched: 5. The CDR3 totals 15 residues. CDR3 residues: CASSPPSGTTDTQYF. As DNA, the CDR3 is TGTGCCAGCAGTCCCCCTAGCGGGACCACAGATACGCAGTATTTT.

This chain links TRBV6-5 with TRBJ1-6, with 8 bases aligning to TRBD1. After removal of 2 bases from V and 7 bases from J, the junction contained 7 bases not matched to a gene. Germline V lookup: CDR1 MNHEY, CDR2 SVGAGI. There are 16 residues in the CDR3. The CDR3 reads CASSYAVGQGNSPLHF. The CDR3 nucleotides are TGTGCCAGCAGTTACGCCGTTGGACAGGGAAATTCACCCCTCCACTTT.

The V and J genes are TRBV6-1 and TRBJ2-7; 9 nucleotides align to TRBD2. Germline loops: CDR1 MNHNS, CDR2 SASEGT. This CDR3 spans 14 amino acids. Trimming removed 3 bases from V and 7 bases from J; junction bases left unmatched: 7. The DNA for the CDR3 is TGTGCCAGCAGTGATAGGGGACTAGCAGGAGAGCAGTACTTC. Its protein is CASSDRGLAGEQYF.

There are a few counts of this clone. This chain connects TRBV7-9 to TRBJ2-3, with 12 bases aligning to TRBD1. The germline V gene has CDR1 SEHNR and CDR2 FQNEAQ (reference sequence). CDR3 length equals 17 residues. After removal of 1 base from V and 5 bases from J, the junction contained 7 bases not matched to a gene. This CDR3 reads CASSLGSGQGAGDTQYF. CDR3 sequence (DNA): TGTGCCAGCAGCTTAGGTTCGGGACAGGGGGCAGGAGATACGCAGTATTTT. Full variable domain (outside the CDR3, taken from reference TRBV7-9 and TRBJ2-3): DTGVSQNPRHKITKRGQNVTFRCDPISEHNRLYWYRQTLGQGPEFLTYFQNEAQLEKSRLLSDRFSAERPKGSFSTLEIQRTEQGDSAMYLCASSLGSGQGAGDTQYFGPGTRLTVL.

This chain joins TRBV6-2 or TRBV6-3 and TRBJ2-7; D may be TRBD1 (5 bases). The CDR3 loop spans 15 amino acids. Germline V gene sequence: CDR1 MNHEY, CDR2 SVGEGT. V was trimmed by 5 bases and J by 2 bases, leaving 16 bases between them. The CDR3: CASSTPGAGPYEQYF. In DNA form, the CDR3 reads TGTGCCAGCAGTACGCCTGGGGCTGGCCCCTACGAGCAGTACTTC.

V usage is TRBV28 and J usage is TRBJ1-2; no reliable D call. Between the trimmed V and J ends, which lost 5 bases and 6 bases, there was a span of 16 bases. Germline V gene sequence: CDR1 MDHEN, CDR2 SYDVKM. The CDR3 contains 14 residues. The DNA of the CDR3 is TGTGCCAGCAGTCCAACCGGACTCCGAGATGGCTACACCTTC. Its protein product is CASSPTGLRDGYTF.

This clone was seen once. This chain links TRBV28 with TRBJ2-5; possibly TRBD2 for D (6 bases). V was trimmed by 5 bases and J by 1 base, leaving 26 bases between them. This CDR3 comprises 19 residues. CDR1 is MDHEN and CDR2 is SYDVKM in the germline V gene. This CDR3 reads CASSPPWGSPVGGQETQYF. The CDR3 DNA reads TGTGCCAGCAGTCCCCCCTGGGGGTCCCCGGTGGGGGGCCAAGAGACCCAGTACTTC.

This clone was detected only a few times. The chain employs TRBV4-1 and TRBJ1-1, with 7 bases identical to TRBD1. CDR3 length: 15 residues. V lost 1 base and J lost 1; bases outside the gene matches: 3. From germline, CDR1 is MGHRA and CDR2 YSYEKL. CDR3 nucleotide sequence: TGCGCCAGCAGCCAAGGACAGGGTGGGAACACTGAAGCTTTCTTT. The encoded protein is CASSQGQGGNTEAFF.

V gene TRBV6-4 combines with J gene TRBJ1-5; D not certain. V lost 2 bases and J 3 bases, leaving 8 bases between the germline ends. The CDR3 runs to 14 residues. Germline CDR1 reads MRHNA; CDR2 reads SNTAGT. The CDR3 here is CASSDNGYNQPQHF. CDR3 DNA sequence: TGTGCCAGCAGTGACAACGGGTACAATCAGCCCCAGCATTTT.

V usage is TRBV3-1 (or the pseudogene TRBV3-2) and J usage is TRBJ1-6; D is perhaps TRBD1 (6 bases). There are 13 residues in the CDR3. Germline V CDR1 and CDR2: LGHDT, YNNKEL (reference sequence). Trimming took off 4 bases at V and 7 bases at J, with 8 bases between the two ends. The chain's CDR3 is CASSRQGNSPLHF. The DNA of the CDR3 is TGTGCCAGCAGCCGCCAGGGGAATTCACCCCTCCACTTT.

The rearrangement joins TRBV7-8 to TRBJ2-5; possibly TRBD2 for D (5 bases). The germline V gene has CDR1 SGHVS and CDR2 FQNEAQ. The CDR3 has 15 residues. V lost 5 bases to trimming and J lost 2 bases, with 15 bases between them. The CDR3 nucleotides read TGTGCCAGCAGCGCCCTCGGTGGGAGACAAGAGACCCAGTACTTC. Its translation: CASSALGGRQETQYF.

The chain links TRBV4-1 to TRBJ1-5; 10 bases line up with TRBD1. Germline lookup yields CDR1 MGHRA and CDR2 YSYEKL. Germline trimming cut 4 bases from V and 0 bases from J; bases unmatched to any gene: 3. The CDR3 length is 16 residues. The CDR3 protein is CASSRGTGVSNQPQHF. The CDR3 DNA reads as TGCGCCAGCAGCCGCGGGACAGGGGTTAGCAATCAGCCCCAGCATTTT.

The rearrangement links TRBV7-9 to TRBJ1-2; TRBD1 matches at 11 bases. V was clipped by 4 bases and J by 7 bases; unmatched bases: 8. Germline CDR1 and CDR2: SEHNR and FQNEAQ (reference sequence). The CDR3 consists of 15 residues. DNA for the CDR3: TGTGCCAGCAGCTCAAGTGGACAGGGGGCGGGTGGCTACACCTTC. This sequence encodes CASSSSGQGAGGYTF.

This chain links TRBV5-4 with TRBJ2-2; 14 bases agree with TRBD2. The CDR3 has 16 amino acids. Germline CDR1 reads SGHNT; CDR2 reads YYREEE (reference sequence). V lost 4 bases and J lost 7; bases outside the gene matches: 6. CDR3 region: CASSRGLAGVNGELFF. CDR3 sequence (DNA): TGTGCCAGCAGCCGGGGACTAGCGGGAGTAAACGGGGAGCTGTTTTTT.

The genes are TRBV15 and TRBJ2-1; 11 positions match TRBD2. V trimming: 1 base; J trimming: 8 bases; junction bases outside the gene matches: 10. CDR3 length: 17 amino acids. Germline CDR1 and CDR2: LNHNV and YYDKDF (reference sequence). The CDR3 reads CATSRAALAGGYYEQFF. The CDR3 bases are TGTGCCACCAGCAGAGCCGCTCTAGCGGGAGGTTACTATGAGCAGTTCTTC.

The chain joins TRBV27 to TRBJ2-5; 11 nucleotides line up with TRBD1. After removal of 2 bases from V and 3 bases from J, the junction contained 2 bases not matched to a gene. The germline CDR1 and CDR2 sequences are MNHEY and SMNVEV (reference sequence). The CDR3 runs to 15 residues. The CDR3 nucleotides are TGTGCCAGCAGTTTAGGGACAGGGGGTAAAGAGACCCAGTACTTC. This sequence encodes CASSLGTGGKETQYF.

V is TRBV28 and J is TRBJ2-7; perhaps TRBD1 as D (6 bases). The V and J ends lost 4 bases and 3 bases respectively, with 16 bases between them. Looked up from germline, CDR1 is MDHEN and CDR2 is SYDVKM. This CDR3 region has 15 residues. The CDR3 protein is CASSSPRTVLYEQYF. In DNA, the CDR3 is TGTGCCAGCAGTTCCCCCCGGACAGTCCTCTACGAGCAGTACTTC.

The genes are TRBV6-5 and TRBJ2-1; TRBD2 matches 10 bases. CDR1 is MNHEY and CDR2 is SVGAGI in the germline V gene. The CDR3 covers 15 residues. The V and J ends lost 6 bases and 5 bases, in that order; junction bases with no gene match: 7. The CDR3 DNA reads as TGTGCCAGCAGCTGGACTAGCGGAACGGACAATGAGCAGTTCTTC. Translation gives CASSWTSGTDNEQFF.

This chain links TRBV7-2 with TRBJ2-7, with TRBD2 identical over 12 bases. The CDR3 has 19 amino acids. Per germline, CDR1 SGHTA and CDR2 FQGNSA. J lost 2 bases, V lost 3 bases, and 14 bases had no gene match. The CDR3 DNA reads TGTGCCAGCAGCTTGGAGGGTCTAGCGGGAGGGAGATCCCCCTACGAGCAGTACTTC. Translating it yields CASSLEGLAGGRSPYEQYF.